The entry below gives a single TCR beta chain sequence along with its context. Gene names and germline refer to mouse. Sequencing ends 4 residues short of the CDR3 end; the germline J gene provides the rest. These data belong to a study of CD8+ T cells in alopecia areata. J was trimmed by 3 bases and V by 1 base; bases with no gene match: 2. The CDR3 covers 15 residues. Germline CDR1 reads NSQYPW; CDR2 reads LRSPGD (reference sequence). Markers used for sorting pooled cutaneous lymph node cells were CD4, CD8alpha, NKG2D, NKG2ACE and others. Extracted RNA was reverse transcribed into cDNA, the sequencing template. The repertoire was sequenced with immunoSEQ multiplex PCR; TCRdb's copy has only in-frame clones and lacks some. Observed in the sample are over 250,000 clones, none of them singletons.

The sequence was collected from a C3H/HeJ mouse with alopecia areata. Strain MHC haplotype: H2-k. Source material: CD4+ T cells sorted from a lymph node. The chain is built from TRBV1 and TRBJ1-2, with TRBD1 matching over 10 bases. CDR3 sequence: CTCSAGDRGDSDYTF. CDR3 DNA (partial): TGCACCTGCAGTGCAGGGGACAGGGGAGACTCC.